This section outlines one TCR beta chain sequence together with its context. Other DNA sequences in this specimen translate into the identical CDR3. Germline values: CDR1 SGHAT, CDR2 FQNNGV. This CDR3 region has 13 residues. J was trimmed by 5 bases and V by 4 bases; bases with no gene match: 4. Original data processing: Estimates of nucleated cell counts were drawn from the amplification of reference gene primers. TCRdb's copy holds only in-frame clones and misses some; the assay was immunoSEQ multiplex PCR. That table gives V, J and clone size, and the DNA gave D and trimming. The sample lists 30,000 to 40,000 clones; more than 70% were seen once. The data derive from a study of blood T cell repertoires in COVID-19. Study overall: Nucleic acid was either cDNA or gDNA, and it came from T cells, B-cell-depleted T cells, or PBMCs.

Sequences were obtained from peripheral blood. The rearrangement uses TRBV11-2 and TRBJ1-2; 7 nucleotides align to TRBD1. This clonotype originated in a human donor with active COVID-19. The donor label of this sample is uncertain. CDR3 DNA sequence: TGTGCCAGCAGCTCAGGACAGGATTATGGCTACACCTTC. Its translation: CASSSGQDYGYTF.